This T cell receptor beta chain was recorded in a study of blood T cell repertoires in COVID-19. At the level of the study: COVID-19 samples from acute and convalescent phases originated in the United States, Italy and Spain. From T cells, B-cell-depleted T cells, or PBMCs came the material, which was cDNA or gDNA.

The junction had 14 bases not matched to a gene; V was cut back by 6 bases and J by 6 bases. Looked up from germline, CDR1 is MNHEY and CDR2 is SVGAGI. This CDR3 has 16 residues. In the original workflow: Estimation of nucleated cell counts was performed using reference gene primer amplification. Data came from immunoSEQ multiplex PCR; TCRdb stores just in-frame clones and leaves some out. V, J and clone size are taken as reported in that table, and D and trimming were inferred from the DNA itself. The table records more than 95,000 clones, approximately 89% of them present only once. The TCR comes from a woman aged 80 or over in a cohort sampled during active COVID-19. Sequenced sample: peripheral blood. V gene TRBV6-5 combines with J gene TRBJ2-1; 7 bases align to TRBD1. The CDR3 DNA reads as TGTGCCAGCAGCTACCTCCGGACAGGCCGTTTCAATGAGCAGTTCTTC. Amino acids: CASSYLRTGRFNEQFF.